This TCR beta chain emerged from a study of blood T cell repertoires in COVID-19. Profiling relied on immunoSEQ multiplex PCR, and the TCRdb table lists in-frame clones only, not all of them. The sample holds 300,000 to 400,000 clones, approximately 91% seen once. Germline CDR1 is LNHNV and CDR2 is YYDKDF (reference sequence). V gave up 8 bases and J gave up 10 bases; unmatched junction bases: 8. The CDR3 contains 13 residues. This clone occurred once. The receptor comes from a woman aged 70-85 years with COVID-19, enrolled during active disease. Sequenced material: peripheral blood. The J gene is TRBJ1-6, the V gene TRBV15; the match to TRBD1 covers 7 bases. The CDR3: CATGDREGSPLHF. CDR3 nucleotide sequence: TGTGCCACCGGAGACAGGGAAGGATCACCCCTCCACTTT. The complete variable domain, with remaining parts taken from reference TRBV15 and TRBJ1-6, reads DAMVIQNPRYQVTQFGKPVTLSCSQTLNHNVMYWYQQKSSQAPKLLFHYYDKDFNNEADTPDNFQSRRPNTSFCFLDIRSPGLGDTAMYLCATGDREGSPLHFGNGTRLTVT.